Each of the 31 T cell receptor beta chains below was sequenced from the same sample in a study of shared clonotypes between healthy human individuals (dated by TCRdb to 2019 to 2021). The library came from the immunoSEQ multiplex PCR assay. In its TCRdb copy, this immuneACCESS table keeps in-frame sequences only and misses some clones. Where compared with another copy, unresolved V genes explain less than half of these, and the others have no known cause. The sample table lists 2 million to 2.5 million clones, 90% to 97% of them with a count of one. Of the sample, around 0.13% is held by the ten largest clones. Specimen: naive CD4+ T cells sorted from blood. The cell subset or site label, read with the paper, signifies: CD45RA+ positively selected. These receptors originate from a man aged 18 to 29 in good health.

The chain joins TRBV7-8 to TRBJ2-7; D possibly corresponds to TRBD2 (6 bases). Between the trimmed V and J ends, which lost 2 bases and 3 bases, there was a span of 17 bases. Germline V gene data show CDR1 as SGHVS and CDR2 as FQNEAQ. The CDR3 sequence is 16 residues long. The CDR3 nucleotides read TGTGCCAGCAGCTTAAGTACCGCGGGACCCCGCTACGAGCAGTACTTC. This sequence encodes CASSLSTAGPRYEQYF.

The rearrangement uses TRBV9 and TRBJ2-5; TRBD1 is a possible D gene (5 bases). This CDR3 is built from 16 residues. V lost 0 bases and J lost 2, with 14 bases in between. From germline, CDR1 is SGDLS and CDR2 YYNGEE. The CDR3 sequence is CASSVATMQGQETQYF. The CDR3 nucleotides read TGTGCCAGCAGCGTAGCTACTATGCAGGGACAAGAGACCCAGTACTTC.

This chain links TRBV7-8 with TRBJ1-5; D is unresolved. The CDR3 length is 15 residues. Germline V lookup: CDR1 SGHVS, CDR2 FQNEAQ. V was pared by 1 base and J by 2 bases, with 9 bases between. This chain's CDR3 is CASSLDGQGNQPQHF. In DNA, the CDR3 is TGTGCCAGCAGCTTAGATGGGCAGGGCAATCAGCCCCAGCATTTT.

This clone was picked up one time. The sample carries other DNA sequences with the same CDR3. The chain employs TRBV7-9 and TRBJ2-5, with TRBD2 identical over 9 bases. The germline gives CDR1 SEHNR, CDR2 FQNEAQ (reference sequence). The CDR3 spans 14 residues. Germline trimming cut 3 bases from V and 4 bases from J; bases unmatched to any gene: 3. CDR3 in amino acids: CASSLAGGSETQYF. The CDR3 coding sequence is TGTGCCAGCAGCTTGGCGGGGGGGTCAGAGACCCAGTACTTC.

The V and J genes are TRBV9 and TRBJ1-5, with D possibly TRBD1 on 5 matching bases. The germline gives CDR1 SGDLS, CDR2 YYNGEE. The germline V and J ends were trimmed by 4 bases and 2 bases, with 10 bases remaining between them. CDR3 size: 14 residues. In DNA form, the CDR3 reads TGTGCCAGCAGCCGGGACGGAGGCAATCAGCCCCAGCATTTT. Translation: CASSRDGGNQPQHF.

The CDR3 nucleotides read TGTGCCAGCAGATTTACAGGGGGCGAAGTATCGGGCTACACCTTC. It encodes CASRFTGGEVSGYTF. The chain combines TRBV28 with TRBJ1-2; 9 bases map to TRBD1. The V gene's germline CDR1 is MDHEN and CDR2 SYDVKM. The ends lost 6 bases at V and 8 bases at J; junction bases unmatched: 13. The CDR3 sequence is 15 residues long.

The chain employs TRBV29-1 and TRBJ1-2; the D is unclear. Germline loops: CDR1 SQVTM, CDR2 ANQGSEA. Between the trimmed V and J ends, which lost 4 bases and 9 bases, there was a span of 12 bases. This CDR3 has 11 amino acids. The CDR3 nucleotides are TGCAGCGTTGCCATCCAGTTAAGCTACACCTTC. Translating it yields CSVAIQLSYTF.

This clone was counted a single time. The chain has TRBV5-1 and TRBJ2-7; tentatively, D is TRBD1 (6 bases). Germline V lookup: CDR1 SGHRS, CDR2 YFSETQ. The length of the CDR3 is 14 residues. Trimming removed 1 base from V and 3 bases from J, with 11 bases in between. DNA of the CDR3: TGCGCCAGCAGCTTGACCGGGACAATCTACGAGCAGTACTTC. Protein: CASSLTGTIYEQYF.

J is TRBJ1-6 and V is TRBV6-6; no reliable D call. V gave up 0 bases and J gave up 5 bases, with 8 bases separating them. This CDR3 is built from 15 residues. Germline V gene data show CDR1 as MNHNY and CDR2 as SVGAGI (reference sequence). CDR3 protein: CASSYSNRDNSPLHF. The CDR3 region has the DNA TGTGCCAGCAGTTACTCGAATAGGGATAATTCACCCCTCCACTTT.

This clone was found once. The rearrangement uses TRBV5-1 and TRBJ2-3; tentative D call: TRBD2 (5 bases). Germline-derived CDR1 and CDR2 are SGHRS and YFSETQ. V was cut by 6 bases and J by 0 bases, with 8 bases left in between. The CDR3 covers 13 residues. CDR3 amino acids: CASTRTSTDTQYF. CDR3 bases: TGCGCCAGCACCCGGACTAGCACAGATACGCAGTATTTT.

This clone was seen only once. The chain is built from TRBV6-6 and TRBJ1-2; possibly TRBD1 for D (6 bases). V dropped 0 bases and J dropped 4 bases, with 12 bases sitting between them. Germline V gives CDR1 MNHNY, CDR2 SVGAGI (reference sequence). The CDR3 is 15 amino acids. The CDR3 DNA sequence: TGTGCCAGCAGTTACTCGATTAGACAGGCCTATGGCTACACCTTC. Translated, it gives CASSYSIRQAYGYTF.

V and J are TRBV5-6 and TRBJ2-2; D may match TRBD1 or TRBD2 (5 bases each). This CDR3 comprises 16 residues. V dropped 1 base and J dropped 2 bases, with 12 bases sitting between them. The germline gives CDR1 SGHDT, CDR2 YYEEEE. This CDR3 is CASSLPGDHNTGELFF. The CDR3, as DNA: TGTGCCAGCAGCTTGCCCGGGGACCACAACACCGGGGAGCTGTTTTTT. Drawing the rest from reference TRBV5-6 and TRBJ2-2, the complete variable domain is DAGVTQSPTHLIKTRGQQVTLRCSPKSGHDTVSWYQQALGQGPQFIFQYYEEEERQRGNFPDRFSGHQFPNYSSELNVNALLLGDSALYLCASSLPGDHNTGELFFGEGSRLTVL.

About this clone itself: Other DNA sequences in this sample translate to the same CDR3. The rearrangement links TRBV10-3 to TRBJ2-3; D not resolved. Per germline, CDR1 ENHRY and CDR2 SYGVKD. This CDR3 contains 11 residues. Deletions cut 3 bases from V and 3 bases from J, with 1 base between. Written as DNA, the CDR3 is TGTGCCATCAGTGATACAGATACGCAGTATTTT. Translation gives CAISDTDTQYF.

The chain employs TRBV19 and TRBJ2-5; D not resolved. CDR1 and CDR2 (germline): LNHDA, SQIVND (reference sequence). V lost 6 bases to trimming and J lost 9 bases, with 23 bases between them. The CDR3 extends over 15 amino acids. As DNA, the CDR3 is TGTGCCAGTAGAGTGGACCGCTATTCTCTGCAGCCCCAGTACTTC. This codes for CASRVDRYSLQPQYF.

The genes are TRBV5-1 and TRBJ1-3; D unclear. Germline-derived CDR1 and CDR2 are SGHRS and YFSETQ. The CDR3 length is 13 residues. The V and J ends lost 0 bases and 3 bases respectively, with 4 bases between them. DNA for the CDR3: TGCGCCAGCAGCTTGGATGATGGAAACACCATATATTTT. Translated: CASSLDDGNTIYF.

V is TRBV7-6 and J is TRBJ1-6; no clear D gene. The CDR3 contains 13 residues. Germline V gene sequence: CDR1 SGHVS, CDR2 FNYEAQ. V was trimmed by 1 base and J by 9 bases, leaving 7 bases between them. CDR3 loop: CASSLVTSSPLHF. The CDR3 DNA sequence: TGTGCCAGCAGCTTAGTGACAAGTTCACCCCTCCACTTT.

The J gene is TRBJ2-3, the V gene TRBV19; TRBD2 aligns across 11 bases. From germline, CDR1 is LNHDA and CDR2 SQIVND (reference sequence). This CDR3 is built from 16 residues. V lost 6 bases to trimming and J lost 1 base; unmatched junction nucleotides: 6. This CDR3 reads CASSTGLAGRTDTQYF. The CDR3 nucleotides read TGTGCCAGTAGCACCGGACTAGCGGGTCGCACAGATACGCAGTATTTT.

The V and J genes are TRBV5-4 and TRBJ2-5; D tentatively reads TRBD1 or TRBD2 (5 bases each). The CDR3 is 13 amino acids. The V gene lost 0 bases and the J gene lost 7 bases, with 10 bases spanning the gap. CDR1 is SGHNT and CDR2 is YYREEE in the germline V gene (reference sequence). In DNA, the CDR3 is TGTGCCAGCAGCTTGGGGGGGAGCGGGACCCAGTACTTC. Its translation is CASSLGGSGTQYF. The whole variable domain, remainder taken from reference TRBV5-4 and TRBJ2-5, is ETGVTQSPTHLIKTRGQQVTLRCSSQSGHNTVSWYQQALGQGPQFIFQYYREEENGRGNFPPRFSGLQFPNYSSELNVNALELDDSALYLCASSLGGSGTQYFGPGTRLLVL.

This chain links TRBV19 with TRBJ2-5; D is perhaps TRBD1 or TRBD2 (5 bases each). This CDR3 has 15 residues. Germline CDR1 reads LNHDA; CDR2 reads SQIVND (reference sequence). Trimming pared 6 bases from V and 0 bases from J, leaving 14 bases between. CDR3 in amino acids: CASRIRGQYQETQYF. The CDR3 DNA reads TGTGCCAGTAGAATACGGGGCCAGTACCAAGAGACCCAGTACTTC.

The J gene is TRBJ1-3, the V gene TRBV10-2; no clear D gene. The CDR3 length is 13 residues. Germline V gives CDR1 WSHSY, CDR2 SAAADI. Trimming pared 4 bases from V and 0 bases from J, leaving 4 bases between. The CDR3 sequence: CASSGGSGNTIYF. In nucleotides, the CDR3 is TGCGCCAGCAGTGGGGGCTCTGGAAACACCATATATTTT.

The rearrangement joins TRBV28 to TRBJ2-5; D gene uncertain. Trimming pared 6 bases from V and 1 base from J, leaving 15 bases between. The germline V gene encodes CDR1 MDHEN and CDR2 SYDVKM. CDR3 size: 15 residues. CDR3 sequence reads: CASSYRAGPQETQYF. In nucleotides, the CDR3 is TGTGCCAGCAGCTACCGGGCAGGACCCCAAGAGACCCAGTACTTC. The full variable domain, in which reference TRBV28 and TRBJ2-5 provide the parts outside the CDR3, is DVKVTQSSRYLVKRTGEKVFLECVQDMDHENMFWYRQDPGLGLRLIYFSYDVKMKEKGDIPEGYSVSREKKERFSLILESASTNQTSMYLCASSYRAGPQETQYFGPGTRLLVL.

The rearrangement uses TRBV6-1 and TRBJ1-5, with 9 bases that match TRBD1. CDR3 length: 14 residues. The germline gives CDR1 MNHNS, CDR2 SASEGT. Trimming removed 6 bases from V and 4 bases from J; junction bases left unmatched: 4. CDR3 amino acids: CASSSGTGNQPQHF. The CDR3 nucleotides read TGTGCCAGCAGCTCCGGGACAGGGAATCAGCCCCAGCATTTT.

Remarks on this clone: Other DNA sequences from this sample encode an identical CDR3 as well. The chain is built from TRBV7-2 and TRBJ1-3, with 7 bases aligning to TRBD1. The V and J ends lost 3 bases and 0 bases, in that order; junction bases with no gene match: 2. Germline CDR1 and CDR2: SGHTA and FQGNSA. The CDR3 contains 15 residues. The CDR3 DNA is TGTGCCAGCAGCTTTCGGACAGGCTCTGGAAACACCATATATTTT. Encoded protein: CASSFRTGSGNTIYF.

The chain couples TRBV11-2 to TRBJ1-3; D is uncertain. The V end lost 2 bases, the J end lost 1 base, and 9 bases lay between the germline ends. The CDR3 spans 15 residues. CDR1 is SGHAT and CDR2 is FQNNGV in the germline V gene. The DNA for the CDR3 is TGTGCCAGCAGCTTAACAAGTAATTCTGGAAACACCATATATTTT. Translated: CASSLTSNSGNTIYF.

As regards this clone: The sample has other DNA sequences that encode this CDR3 too. The chain employs TRBV20-1 and TRBJ2-7, with 8 positions matching TRBD2. The V gene end was trimmed by 5 bases and the J gene end by 4 bases; junction bases not matched to a gene: 1. The germline CDR1 and CDR2 sequences are DFQATT and SNEGSKA (reference sequence). The CDR3 runs 11 residues. The CDR3 spells CSAGLAYEQYF. CDR3 DNA sequence: TGCAGTGCTGGACTAGCTTACGAGCAGTACTTC.

The chain combines TRBV19 with TRBJ2-5; 8 positions agree with TRBD2. V lost 0 bases to trimming and J lost 4 bases; unmatched junction nucleotides: 7. Germline CDR1 and CDR2: LNHDA and SQIVND (reference sequence). The CDR3 runs to 16 residues. The CDR3 bases are TGTGCCAGTAGTATAGACCCAGCGGGAGCAGTAGAGACCCAGTACTTC. Residues: CASSIDPAGAVETQYF. The whole variable domain, remainder taken from reference TRBV19 and TRBJ2-5, is DGGITQSPKYLFRKEGQNVTLSCEQNLNHDAMYWYRQDPGQGLRLIYYSQIVNDFQKGDIAEGYSVSREKKESFPLTVTSAQKNPTAFYLCASSIDPAGAVETQYFGPGTRLLVL.

The V gene is TRBV19, the J gene TRBJ1-3, with 8 bases aligning to TRBD1. Germline trimming cut 8 bases from V and 6 bases from J; bases unmatched to any gene: 9. Germline-derived CDR1 and CDR2 are LNHDA and SQIVND (reference sequence). The CDR3 extends over 14 amino acids. CDR3 bases: TGTGCCAGTGGATCTCCGGGACAGGCAAACACCATATATTTT. It codes for CASGSPGQANTIYF.

This sequence joins TRBV14 and TRBJ2-7; D remains unclear. Germline assignment: CDR1 SGHDN and CDR2 FVKESK. CDR3 size: 13 residues. Trimming pared 4 bases from V and 6 bases from J, leaving 13 bases between. CDR3 in DNA: TGTGCCAGCAGCCTGTCTCAGCCGGGCGAGCAGTACTTC. It yields the protein CASSLSQPGEQYF. The variable domain in full, with the rest retrieved from reference TRBV14 and TRBJ2-7, is EAGVTQFPSHSVIEKGQTVTLRCDPISGHDNLYWYRRVMGKEIKFLLHFVKESKQDESGMPNNRFLAERTGGTYSTLKVQPAELEDSGVYFCASSLSQPGEQYFGPGTRLTVT.

The chain combines TRBV18 with TRBJ1-4; tentatively, D is TRBD1 (5 bases). The germline V gene encodes CDR1 KGHSH and CDR2 LQKENI. The CDR3 has 15 residues. Trimming left V 0 bases short and J 4 bases short, with 9 bases between. The CDR3 is CASSPPGRRNEKLFF. In DNA form, the CDR3 reads TGTGCCAGCTCACCACCGGGACGGCGTAATGAAAAACTGTTTTTT. Full variable domain (outside the CDR3, taken from reference TRBV18 and TRBJ1-4): NAGVMQNPRHLVRRRGQEARLRCSPMKGHSHVYWYRQLPEEGLKFMVYLQKENIIDESGMPKERFSAEFPKEGPSILRIQQVVRGDSAAYFCASSPPGRRNEKLFFGSGTQLSVL.

A remark on this clone: Other DNA sequences from this sample encode an identical CDR3 as well. CDR3 region: CASSLGQSPYNEQFF. The CDR3 nucleotides are TGTGCCAGCAGCCTAGGACAGTCTCCGTACAATGAGCAGTTCTTC. This chain joins TRBV7-9 and TRBJ2-1; a weak D match, TRBD1 (6 bases). CDR3 length: 15 residues. Deletions cut 5 bases from V and 4 bases from J, with 15 bases between. CDR1 and CDR2 (germline): SEHNR, FQNEAQ (reference sequence). The full variable domain, in which reference TRBV7-9 and TRBJ2-1 provide the parts outside the CDR3, is DTGVSQNPRHKITKRGQNVTFRCDPISEHNRLYWYRQTLGQGPEFLTYFQNEAQLEKSRLLSDRFSAERPKGSFSTLEIQRTEQGDSAMYLCASSLGQSPYNEQFFGPGTRLTVL.

The chain combines TRBV7-8 with TRBJ1-1; TRBD1 aligns across 10 bases. V lost 6 bases and J lost 4; bases outside the gene matches: 14. Germline CDR1 reads SGHVS; CDR2 reads FQNEAQ. The CDR3 sequence is 17 residues long. The CDR3 bases are TGTGCCAGCAGGGTGACAGGGGGCGCTGGGCCGGGCACTGAAGCTTTCTTT. This encodes CASRVTGGAGPGTEAFF.